The 3 T cell receptor beta chains below all came from one sample that was sequenced in a study of post-analysis software for immune sequencing data. TCR beta cDNA libraries included unique molecular identifiers. From the PCR reads, TCRdb called clonotypes with MiXCR, one entry per CDR3 protein. The top ten hold around 4.5% of the sample, which has about 810,000 distinct CDR3 sequences, approximately 53% seen once. Whole-study results and caveats: Controls showed lower frequencies than patients for roughly 5 TRBV segments, and TRBV5-6, TRBV5-1 and TRBV20-1 were among these.

These receptors have no identified antigens. Sequencing was carried out using blood. The receptors here all came from a girl aged 10 to 17 with multiple sclerosis.

The chain has TRBV20-1 and TRBJ2-5; 9 nucleotides align to TRBD2. The V segment lost 2 bases and the J segment 4 bases; nucleotides outside the gene matches: 17. Germline V gene lookup returns CDR1 DFQATT and CDR2 SNEGSKA (reference sequence). The CDR3 is 18 amino acids. CDR3 nucleotide sequence: TGCAGTGCTAGACTGGTTGGACGGGCGGGAGGGCCCGGAGAGACCCAGTACTTC. Amino acids: CSARLVGRAGGPGETQYF.

In DNA, the CDR3 is TGTGCCAGCAGTGCGGGGACGGCTGCCGAGCAGTACTTC. Its translation: CASSAGTAAEQYF. This chain connects TRBV2 to TRBJ2-5; D tentatively reads TRBD1 or TRBD2 (5 bases each). The end of the DNA aligns better with TRBJ2-7, so the J call may be wrong. The CDR3 is made up of 13 amino acids. In germline, CDR1 is SNHLY, CDR2 FYNNEI.

This clonotype was found a few times. The V and J genes are TRBV29-1 and TRBJ1-2; possible D gene TRBD1, 6 bases. From germline, CDR1 is SQVTM and CDR2 ANQGSEA. This CDR3 is built from 14 residues. Trimming took off 1 base at V and 3 bases at J, with 12 bases between the two ends. The CDR3 is CSVEAPDSHYGYTF. The CDR3 nucleotides read TGCAGCGTTGAAGCCCCGGACAGTCACTATGGCTACACCTTC.